This T cell receptor (beta chain) is drawn from a study of blood T cells in healthy people across ages. Across the whole study: Template switching picked up about one barcoded beta molecule for each two T cells.

Healthy individuals of Caucasian origin from Russia, aged about 6 to 95, served as donors. Together with a sample-barcoded 5' primer, a J-beta primer mix was included in a second PCR lasting about 7 to 11 cycles. TCRdb itself ran the 5' RACE reads through MiXCR, one entry per CDR3 protein. The sample has more than 800,000 distinct CDR3 sequences; less than 35% are singletons. This clonotype was seen at least ten times. The CDR3 totals 15 residues. V lost 0 bases and J 4 bases, leaving 13 bases between the germline ends. The V gene's germline CDR1 is SGHKS and CDR2 YYEKEE (reference sequence). This sequence joins TRBV5-5 and TRBJ1-2; the D gene is possibly TRBD1 (5 bases). The sequenced sample consisted of blood. This receptor was taken from a woman older than 75 in good health. The chain's CDR3 is CASSLGTSRGYGYTF. CDR3 sequence (DNA): TGTGCCAGCAGCTTGGGTACTTCGAGGGGCTATGGCTACACCTTC. Together with reference TRBV5-5 and TRBJ1-2, the CDR3 gives the full variable domain: DAGVTQSPTHLIKTRGQQVTLRCSPISGHKSVSWYQQVLGQGPQFIFQYYEKEERGRGNFPDRFSARQFPNYSSELNVNALLLGDSALYLCASSLGTSRGYGYTFGSGTRLTVV.